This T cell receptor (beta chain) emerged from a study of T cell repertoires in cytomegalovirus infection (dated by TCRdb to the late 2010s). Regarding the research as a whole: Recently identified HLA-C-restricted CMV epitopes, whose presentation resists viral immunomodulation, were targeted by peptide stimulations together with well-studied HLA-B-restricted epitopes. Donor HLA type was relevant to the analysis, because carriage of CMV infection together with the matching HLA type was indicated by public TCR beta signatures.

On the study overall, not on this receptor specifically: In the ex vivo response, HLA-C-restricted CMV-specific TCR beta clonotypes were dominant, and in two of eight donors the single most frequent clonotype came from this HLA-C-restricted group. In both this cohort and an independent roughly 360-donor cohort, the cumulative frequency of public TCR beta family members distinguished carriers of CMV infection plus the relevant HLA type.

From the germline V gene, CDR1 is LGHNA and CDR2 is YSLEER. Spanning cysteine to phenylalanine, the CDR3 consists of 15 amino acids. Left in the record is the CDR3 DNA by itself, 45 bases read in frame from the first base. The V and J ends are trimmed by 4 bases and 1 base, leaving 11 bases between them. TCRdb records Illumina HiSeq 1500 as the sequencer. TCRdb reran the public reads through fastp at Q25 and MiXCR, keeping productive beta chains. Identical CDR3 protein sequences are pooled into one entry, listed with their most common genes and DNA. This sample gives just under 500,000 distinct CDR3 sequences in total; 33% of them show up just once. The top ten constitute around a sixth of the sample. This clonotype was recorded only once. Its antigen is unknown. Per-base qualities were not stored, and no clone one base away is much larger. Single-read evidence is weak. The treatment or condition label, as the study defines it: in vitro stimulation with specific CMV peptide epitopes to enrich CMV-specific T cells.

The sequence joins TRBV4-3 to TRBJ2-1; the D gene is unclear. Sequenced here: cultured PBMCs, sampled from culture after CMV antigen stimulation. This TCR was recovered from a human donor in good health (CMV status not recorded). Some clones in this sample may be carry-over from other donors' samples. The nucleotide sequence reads TGCGCCAGCAGCCGTCAGATGAGTTCCTACAATGAGCAGTTCTTC. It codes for CASSRQMSSYNEQFF.